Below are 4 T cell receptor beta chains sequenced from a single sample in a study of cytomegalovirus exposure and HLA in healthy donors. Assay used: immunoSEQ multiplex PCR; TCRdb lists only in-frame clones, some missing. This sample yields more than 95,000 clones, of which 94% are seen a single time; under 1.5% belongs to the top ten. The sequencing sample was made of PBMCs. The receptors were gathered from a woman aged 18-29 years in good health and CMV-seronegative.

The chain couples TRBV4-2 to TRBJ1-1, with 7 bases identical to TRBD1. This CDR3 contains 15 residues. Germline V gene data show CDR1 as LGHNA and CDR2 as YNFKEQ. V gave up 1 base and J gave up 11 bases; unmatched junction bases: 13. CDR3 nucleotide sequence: TGTGCCAGCAGCCAAGTAGGAGGACAGGTAGGATCGGCTTTCTTT. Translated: CASSQVGGQVGSAFF.

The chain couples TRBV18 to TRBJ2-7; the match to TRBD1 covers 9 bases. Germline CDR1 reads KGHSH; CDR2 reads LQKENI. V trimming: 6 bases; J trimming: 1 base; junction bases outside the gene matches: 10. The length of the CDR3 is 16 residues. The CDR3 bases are TGTGCCAGCTCCCGACGACAGGGGGACCTATCCTACGAGCAGTACTTC. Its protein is CASSRRQGDLSYEQYF. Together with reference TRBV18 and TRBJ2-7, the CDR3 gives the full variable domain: NAGVMQNPRHLVRRRGQEARLRCSPMKGHSHVYWYRQLPEEGLKFMVYLQKENIIDESGMPKERFSAEFPKEGPSILRIQQVVRGDSAAYFCASSRRQGDLSYEQYFGPGTRLTVT.

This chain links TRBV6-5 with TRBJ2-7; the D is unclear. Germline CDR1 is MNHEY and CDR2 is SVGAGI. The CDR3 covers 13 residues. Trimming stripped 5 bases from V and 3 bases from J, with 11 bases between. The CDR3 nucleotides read TGTGCCAGCAGTCACCCTAATCTCTACGAGCAGTACTTC. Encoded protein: CASSHPNLYEQYF.

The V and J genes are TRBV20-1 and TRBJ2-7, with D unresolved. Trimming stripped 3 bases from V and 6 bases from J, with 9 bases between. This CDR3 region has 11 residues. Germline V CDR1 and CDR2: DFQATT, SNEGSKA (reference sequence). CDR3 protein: CSASSASEQYF. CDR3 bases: TGCAGTGCTAGTTCGGCTAGCGAGCAGTACTTC.